A single sample is the source of the 13 T cell receptor beta chains below, sequenced in a study of blood T cell repertoires in COVID-19. Clones were read by immunoSEQ multiplex PCR, and TCRdb kept only the in-frame ones, dropping some. The sample yields 200,000 to 250,000 clones, under 90% seen once. The specimen was PBMCs or T cells enriched from blood (not recorded which). The receptors were gathered from a man between 60 and 75 years old who had recovered from COVID-19.

This rearrangement joins TRBV2 to TRBJ2-7; maybe TRBD2 (6 bases). Germline CDR1 and CDR2: SNHLY and FYNNEI. V was shortened by 5 bases and J by 2 bases, with 13 bases between the two germline ends. The CDR3 extends over 14 amino acids. The CDR3 reads CASSRDSAAYEQYF. CDR3 coding DNA: TGTGCCAGCAGTCGGGACTCCGCGGCCTACGAGCAGTACTTC.

As DNA, the CDR3 is TGTGCCAGCAGTGAAGTTCCAGGGTTGGATGGCTACACCTTC. Amino acids: CASSEVPGLDGYTF. The rearrangement uses TRBV6-1 and TRBJ1-2, with D tentatively TRBD1 (5 bases). The germline V and J ends were trimmed by 1 base and 6 bases, with 12 bases remaining between them. The CDR3 consists of 14 residues. The germline V gene has CDR1 MNHNS and CDR2 SASEGT.

The V gene is TRBV30, the J gene TRBJ2-7, with 8 nucleotides matching TRBD1. With 3 bases clipped from V and 1 base from J, the junction kept 8 bases outside the gene matches. Germline V gives CDR1 GTSNPN, CDR2 SVGIG (reference sequence). The CDR3 totals 15 residues. CDR3 coding DNA: TGTGCCTGGAGCGGGGGACAGGACAATTCCTACGAGCAGTACTTC. Its protein is CAWSGGQDNSYEQYF.

The chain recombines TRBV6-5 with TRBJ1-2; 9 bases fit TRBD1. V trimming: 5 bases; J trimming: 2 bases; junction bases outside the gene matches: 3. CDR3 length: 14 amino acids. Per the germline V gene, CDR1 is MNHEY and CDR2 is SVGAGI. The CDR3 DNA reads as TGTGCCAGCAGTCGGACAGGGGTAAACTATGGCTACACCTTC. This gives the protein CASSRTGVNYGYTF.

V and J are TRBV6-1 and TRBJ2-1; TRBD1 matches 7 bases. J was trimmed by 6 bases and V by 3 bases; bases with no gene match: 8. This CDR3 is 15 amino acids long. Germline V CDR1 and CDR2: MNHNS, SASEGT. CDR3 in amino acids: CASSDGSWTGNEQFF. The CDR3 region has the DNA TGTGCCAGCAGTGACGGATCCTGGACAGGCAATGAGCAGTTCTTC.

This clone showed up just a few times. DNA of the CDR3: TGTGCCAGTAGTATACGGGGGATGAATGAAAAACTGTTTTTT. It codes for CASSIRGMNEKLFF. This chain joins TRBV19 and TRBJ1-4; weak D call: TRBD1 (5 bases). This CDR3 has 14 amino acids. The V gene lost 2 bases and the J gene lost 5 bases, with 9 bases spanning the gap. Germline V gene lookup returns CDR1 LNHDA and CDR2 SQIVND (reference sequence).

J is TRBJ2-5 and V is TRBV4-1; 8 nucleotides match TRBD1. V dropped 4 bases and J dropped 1; count of bases not matched to a gene: 20. The CDR3 sequence is 20 residues long. Germline assignment: CDR1 MGHRA and CDR2 YSYEKL. The CDR3 bases are TGCGCCAGCAGCCCAAACAAGGTTTCAGGGGGCGCGGGGTCCCAAGAGACCCAGTACTTC. It encodes CASSPNKVSGGAGSQETQYF.

The V call is TRBV4-2, the J call TRBJ1-4; 8 bases line up with TRBD1. Trimming cost V 5 bases and J 7 bases; bases outside gene matches: 9. Germline loops: CDR1 LGHNA, CDR2 YNFKEQ. This CDR3 is 15 amino acids long. For the CDR3, the DNA is TGTGCCAGCAGCTCAAGCAGGGGGCAGGGTGAAAAACTGTTTTTT. Translation: CASSSSRGQGEKLFF.

V is TRBV29-1 and J is TRBJ1-2; D not certain. Deletions cut 1 base from V and 2 bases from J, with 2 bases between. The CDR3 is 11 residues long. The V gene's germline CDR1 is SQVTM and CDR2 ANQGSEA. For the CDR3, the DNA is TGCAGCGTTGAAGCGAACTATGGCTACACCTTC. Translated: CSVEANYGYTF.

This sequence joins TRBV19 and TRBJ1-5; the D gene is possibly TRBD1 (6 bases). Germline V CDR1 and CDR2: LNHDA, SQIVND (reference sequence). This CDR3 comprises 14 residues. V lost 5 bases, J lost 5 bases, and 13 bases lay in between. The CDR3 loop is CASSGGNRDQPQHF. CDR3 nucleotide sequence: TGTGCCAGTAGTGGGGGCAACAGGGATCAGCCCCAGCATTTT.

V and J are TRBV10-3 and TRBJ1-4; D is unclear. CDR3 length equals 15 residues. The V gene lost 3 bases and the J gene lost 0 bases, with 8 bases spanning the gap. From germline, CDR1 is ENHRY and CDR2 SYGVKD. DNA of the CDR3: TGTGCCATCAGTGACCCGACAACAACTAATGAAAAACTGTTTTTT. It translates to CAISDPTTTNEKLFF.

This clone has more than one count but fewer than ten. The chain uses TRBV5-5 and TRBJ1-4, with a possible D match to TRBD1 (5 bases). The germline V gene has CDR1 SGHKS and CDR2 YYEKEE (reference sequence). V lost 4 bases, J lost 5 bases, and 15 bases lay in between. The CDR3 contains 15 residues. The CDR3 DNA is TGTGCCAGCAGCAACCCGACGGAGGGGAATGAAAAACTGTTTTTT. This sequence encodes CASSNPTEGNEKLFF.

V is TRBV2 and J is TRBJ1-1, with a tentative D call TRBD1 (6 bases). CDR1 is SNHLY, CDR2 FYNNEI, per germline. This CDR3 comprises 15 residues. V lost 6 bases, J lost 5 bases, and 19 bases lay in between. CDR3 sequence: CASRALQGRGTEAFF. The CDR3 nucleotides are TGTGCCAGCAGGGCTCTACAGGGACGAGGGACTGAAGCTTTCTTT. The variable domain in full, completed from reference TRBV2 and TRBJ1-1, reads EPEVTQTPSHQVTQMGQEVILRCVPISNHLYFYWYRQILGQKVEFLVSFYNNEISEKSEIFDDQFSVERPDGSNFTLKIRSTKLEDSAMYFCASRALQGRGTEAFFGQGTRLTVV.